One T cell receptor beta chain is described in this entry. Its antigen remains unidentified. No much larger clone is present one base from it, and per-base qualities are unavailable. Enrolling through a virtual design, the prospective study's participants ranged in age from roughly 18 to 89 years and lived across approximately 25 United States geographic areas. In the prospective study, participants were assigned to cohorts based on the clinical history participants reported in a screening survey and a study questionnaire. Mobile phlebotomists in the prospective study collected whole blood, serum and a nasopharyngeal or oropharyngeal swab from every participant. Prospective study participants could optionally give additional blood draws and questionnaires over an approximately two-month period. Prospective study blood samples were shipped either frozen or at room temperature before DNA extraction.

The CDR3 contains 12 residues, cysteine and valine counted. Only the CDR3 DNA stays, 36 bases, in frame from base 1. V is pared back by 6 bases and J by 5 bases, with 11 bases lying between the germline termini. CDR1 and CDR2, per the germline V gene, are SNHLY and FYNNEI. TCRbeta CDR3 regions were amplified from genomic DNA using the immunoSEQ Assay, a bias-controlled multiplex PCR. The paper's processing steps were these. The number of nucleated cells in each sample was estimated by amplification of reference gene primers within the assay. To quantify the absolute abundance of each unique TCRbeta CDR3 rearrangement, sequence reads were collapsed and filtered. Productive Simpson clonality was computed per sample as the square root of Simpson's diversity index over productive rearrangements. TCRdb's version of the immuneACCESS table is confined to in-frame rearrangements and falls short of the full clone set. An unresolved V gene accounts for under half of the shortfall where checked; the remainder is of unknown origin. D and trimming were read from the DNA, whereas the V and J calls and clone size are those reported in that table. Across this sample there are some 190,000 clones, with more than 75% seen only once. In total, the top ten clones hold around 16% of the sample.

This sample was included in a study of blood T cell repertoires in COVID-19 (TCRdb year 2020). At the level of the whole study: Samples from collaborators originated in the United States, Italy and Spain and spanned both the acute and convalescent phases of COVID-19. Sample metadata almost always included a de-identified subject ID, COVID-19 status, age in years and sex. Where available, HLA class I and class II types were obtained from metadata supplied by the sample provider rather than from assay-based typing. The material from the prospective study consisted of cDNA or gDNA derived from T cells, B-cell-depleted T cells, or PBMCs. The samples were drawn from two sources: the first 160 participants of the ongoing ImmuneRACE study, and 950 to 1,500 subjects contributed by 6 global collaborators. The repertoires were made available in a free public database intended to serve as a resource for research on the immune response to SARS-CoV-2. The dataset comprised deeply sampled blood TCRbeta repertoires from subjects exposed to, actively infected with, or recovered from COVID-19.

Beyond this particular receptor, the publication reports: How much clinical and demographic metadata was included differed by source and by participant, and the metadata was provided uncurated.

This chain is built from TRBV2 and TRBJ2-7; a tentative D match to TRBD1 spans 6 bases. This TCR was sampled from a woman in her 50s with acute COVID-19. Sequenced sample: PBMCs or T cells enriched from blood (not recorded which). The bases read TGTGCCAGCAGGGGGGACATCCACGAGCAGTACGTC. It codes for CASRGDIHEQYV.